This T cell receptor beta chain is from a study of neurological immune-mediated disorders. About the research overall: The roughly 34 patients with multiple sclerosis comprised about 31 relapsing-remitting cases and 3 secondary progressive cases.

This clonotype was recorded many times. As yet, its antigen is unknown. Findings and limits, study-wide: The absence of any CDR3 amino acid sequence shared by expanded clones across subjects suggests that repertoires were private in all groups.

Germline V gene data show CDR1 as SGHDN and CDR2 as FVKESK. Trimming removed 4 bases from V and 7 bases from J; junction bases left unmatched: 3. CDR3 length: 14 amino acids. By 5'RACE with 10-nucleotide random UMIs, the cDNA was made. TCRdb called the 5' RACE reads again in MiXCR, with one record for every CDR3 protein. The data contain approximately 100,000 distinct CDR3 sequences, roughly 3.5% of them singletons. The chain recombines TRBV14 with TRBJ2-2; TRBD1 matches 10 bases. Sequencing input: PBMCs. The source of this sequence is a woman aged 45 to 65 with multiple sclerosis. The CDR3 DNA reads as TGTGCCAGCAGCCGACAGGGGGCCGTCGGGGAGCTGTTTTTT. Amino acid sequence: CASSRQGAVGELFF.